This T cell receptor (beta chain) was sequenced for a study of T cells in Graves' hyperthyroidism and ophthalmopathy. Study results and limitations: Peripheral blood also featured most of the thyroid clonotypes expanded above 0.001.

Amplified TCR beta CDR3 regions derived from RNA transcripts. Researchers ran a first-round RT-PCR on the TCR CDR3 using the HTBI primer set. TCRdb recomputed calls from the multiplex PCR reads with MiXCR, one row per CDR3 protein. The sample holds roughly 420,000 distinct CDR3 sequences, 15% to 19% seen once. Patients counted as stable if ophthalmopathy did not develop within 18 months. Patients were excluded for uncontrolled infection, other autoimmune disease, pregnancy or lactation. CDR1 and CDR2 (germline): DFQATT, SNEGSKA (reference sequence). This CDR3 is built from 13 residues. Trimming shortened V by 6 bases and J by 4 bases, and 15 bases separated the two germline ends. This clonotype was seen many times. The antigen remains unidentified.

Material: blood. The source is a woman aged 18 to 35 with Graves' hyperthyroidism. The chain has TRBV20-1 and TRBJ1-2; the D gene is possibly TRBD1 (5 bases). CDR3 nucleotide sequence: TGCAGTGCCCTCCAGGGTGGGATCTATGGCTACACCTTC. Translation: CSALQGGIYGYTF.